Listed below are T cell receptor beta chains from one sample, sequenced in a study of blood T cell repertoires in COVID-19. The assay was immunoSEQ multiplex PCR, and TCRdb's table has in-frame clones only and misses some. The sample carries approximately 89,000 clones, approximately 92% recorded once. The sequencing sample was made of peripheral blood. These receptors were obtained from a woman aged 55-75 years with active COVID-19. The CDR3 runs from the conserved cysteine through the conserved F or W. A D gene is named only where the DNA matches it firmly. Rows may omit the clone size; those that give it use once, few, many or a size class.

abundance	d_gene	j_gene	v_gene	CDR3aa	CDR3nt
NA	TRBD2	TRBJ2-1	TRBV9	CASSPGLAGIYNEQFF	TGTGCCAGCAGCCCGGGACTAGCGGGGATCTACAATGAGCAGTTCTTC
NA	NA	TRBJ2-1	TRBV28	CASSSGTGAYNEQFF	TGTGCCAGCAGTTCCGGGACTGGGGCCTACAATGAGCAGTTCTTC
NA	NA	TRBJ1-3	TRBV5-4	CASSLQGISGNTIYF	TGTGCCAGCAGCTTGCAGGGGATCTCTGGAAACACCATATATTTT
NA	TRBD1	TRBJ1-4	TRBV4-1	CASSPRDRAEKLFF	TGCGCCAGCAGCCCCCGGGACAGGGCTGAAAAACTGTTTTTT
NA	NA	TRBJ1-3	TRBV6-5	CASSRDTAGNTIYF	TGTGCCAGCAGTAGAGATACTGCTGGAAACACCATATATTTT
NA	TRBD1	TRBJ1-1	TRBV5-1	CASSVPGQGRNTEAFF	TGCGCCAGCAGCGTCCCGGGACAGGGGAGGAACACTGAAGCTTTCTTT
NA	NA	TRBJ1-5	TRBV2	CASSAPGLTSNQPQHF	TGTGCCAGCAGTGCCCCGGGACTGACTAGCAATCAGCCCCAGCATTTT
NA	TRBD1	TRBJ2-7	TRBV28	CASIQGATGEQYF	TGTGCCAGCATTCAGGGGGCGACGGGCGAGCAGTACTTC
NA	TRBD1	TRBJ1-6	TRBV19	CASTPTGVGNSPLHF	TGTGCCAGTACCCCAACAGGGGTCGGTAATTCACCCCTCCACTTT
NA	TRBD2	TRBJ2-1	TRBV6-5	CASSYSGLVNEQFF	TGTGCCAGCAGTTACTCAGGACTAGTAAATGAGCAGTTCTTC
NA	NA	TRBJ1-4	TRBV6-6	CASSRGGATNEKLFF	TGTGCCAGCAGTAGGGGGGGTGCAACTAATGAAAAACTGTTTTTT
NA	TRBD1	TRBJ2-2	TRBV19	CASSIQGGSAGELFF	TGTGCCAGTAGTATTCAAGGGGGCAGTGCCGGGGAGCTGTTTTTT
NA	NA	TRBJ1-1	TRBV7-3	CASSGAADTEAFF	TGTGCCAGCAGCGGAGCGGCAGACACTGAAGCTTTCTTT
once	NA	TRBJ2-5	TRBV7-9	CASSLVGALETQYF	TGTGCCAGCAGCTTAGTAGGGGCGCTGGAGACCCAGTACTTC
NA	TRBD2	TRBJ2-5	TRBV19	CASKREDQEAQYF	TGTGCCAGTAAACGGGAGGATCAAGAGGCCCAGTACTTC
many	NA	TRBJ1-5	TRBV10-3	CAISESIRDQPQHF	TGTGCCATCAGTGAGTCGATACGGGATCAGCCCCAGCATTTT
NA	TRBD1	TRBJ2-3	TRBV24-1	CATSGGQRDSTDTQYF	TGTGCCACCAGTGGGGGACAGAGGGATAGCACAGATACGCAGTATTTT
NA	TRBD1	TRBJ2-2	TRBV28	CASSVGDRGKGELFF	TGTGCCAGCAGCGTTGGGGACAGGGGAAAGGGGGAGCTGTTTTTT
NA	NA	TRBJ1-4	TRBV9	CASSVAREANEKLFF	TGTGCCAGCAGCGTAGCTCGGGAGGCTAATGAAAAACTGTTTTTT
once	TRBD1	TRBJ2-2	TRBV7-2	CASISGGLNTGELFF	TGTGCCAGCATCTCAGGGGGCTTGAACACCGGGGAGCTGTTTTTT
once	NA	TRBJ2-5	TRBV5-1	CASSLVTASGETQYF	TGCGCCAGCAGCTTGGTGACAGCAAGTGGGGAGACCCAGTACTTC
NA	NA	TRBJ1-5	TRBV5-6	CASSFQQGMGNQPQHF	TGTGCCAGCAGCTTTCAACAGGGAATGGGCAATCAGCCCCAGCATTTT
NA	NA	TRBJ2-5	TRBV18	CASSPPLQGRRETQYF	TGTGCCAGCTCACCACCTCTCCAGGGGCGCCGAGAGACCCAGTACTTC
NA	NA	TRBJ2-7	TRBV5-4	CASSLGQVHEQYF	TGTGCCAGCAGCTTGGGGCAGGTCCACGAGCAGTACTTC
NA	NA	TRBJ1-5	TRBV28	CASSSGNQPQHF	TGTGCCAGCAGTTCGGGGAATCAGCCCCAGCATTTT
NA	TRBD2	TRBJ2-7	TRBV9	CASSPRTSGIYEQYF	TGTGCCAGCAGCCCTCGGACTAGCGGGATCTACGAGCAGTACTTC
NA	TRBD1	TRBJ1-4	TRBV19	CASSILDRGNEKLFF	TGTGCCAGTAGTATCTTGGACAGGGGTAATGAAAAACTGTTTTTT
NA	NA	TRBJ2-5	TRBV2	CASKYVEPQYF	TGTGCCAGCAAGTATGTAGAGCCCCAGTACTTC
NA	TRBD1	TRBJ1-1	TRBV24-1	CATSDATTGDTEAFF	TGTGCCACCAGTGATGCCACTACAGGGGACACTGAAGCTTTCTTT
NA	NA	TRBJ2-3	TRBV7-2	CASSFEGGTDTQYF	TGTGCCAGCAGCTTTGAGGGGGGCACAGATACGCAGTATTTT
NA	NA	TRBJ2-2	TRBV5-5	CASSLGQPYTGELFF	TGTGCCAGCAGCTTGGGACAGCCGTACACCGGGGAGCTGTTTTTT
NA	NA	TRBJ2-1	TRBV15	CATSRPSGRRVREQFF	TGTGCCACCAGCCGACCTTCCGGACGGAGGGTCCGTGAGCAGTTCTTC
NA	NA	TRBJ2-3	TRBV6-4	CASSDGPPGRTDTQYF	TGTGCCAGCAGTGACGGGCCCCCTGGGCGCACAGATACGCAGTATTTT
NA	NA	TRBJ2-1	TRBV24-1	CATSDSLNRDEQFF	TGTGCCACCAGTGATTCCCTAAACAGGGATGAGCAGTTCTTC
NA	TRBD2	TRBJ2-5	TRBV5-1	CASSPGLADQETQYF	TGCGCCAGCAGCCCTGGACTAGCAGACCAAGAGACCCAGTACTTC
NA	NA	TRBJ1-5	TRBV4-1	CASSQDHYNQPQHF	TGCGCCAGCAGCCAAGATCACTACAATCAGCCCCAGCATTTT
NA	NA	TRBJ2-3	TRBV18	CASTRTNSGDTQYF	TGTGCCAGCACTAGGACCAATTCGGGGGATACGCAGTATTTT
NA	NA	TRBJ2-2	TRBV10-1	CASSTIQGGELFF	TGCGCCAGCAGTACCATCCAGGGCGGGGAGCTGTTTTTT
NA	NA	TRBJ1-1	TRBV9	CASSVDAGQGTEAFF	TGTGCCAGCAGCGTAGATGCGGGCCAGGGGACTGAAGCTTTCTTT
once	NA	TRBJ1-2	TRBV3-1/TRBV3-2	CASSQDKGAGYGYTF	TGTGCCAGCAGCCAAGATAAAGGGGCAGGATATGGCTACACCTTC
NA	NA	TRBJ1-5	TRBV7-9	CASSLQGPNQPQHF	TGTGCCAGCAGCTTACAGGGTCCCAATCAGCCCCAGCATTTT
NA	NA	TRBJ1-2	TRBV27	CASSMEGSNYGYTF	TGTGCCAGCAGTATGGAGGGGTCGAACTATGGCTACACCTTC
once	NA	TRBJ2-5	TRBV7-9	CASRLQRFGRGLQETQYF	TGTGCCAGCAGACTACAAAGGTTCGGCAGGGGCCTCCAAGAGACCCAGTACTTC